This record looks at one TCR beta chain sequence and its context. What it recognizes is unknown. This sample is part of a study of metastatic and nonmetastatic thyroid tumors. Turning to the study itself: The authors compared repertoires across blood and tumor or nodule tissue from malignant and benign thyroid patients.

In the study's own analysis: The study built a papillary thyroid cancer distant-metastasis classifier from CDR3 differences across clinicopathological groups. TCRdb redid the clone calls on the PCR reads using MiXCR. V and J calls and clone size were set by TCRdb, not the authors. The sample carries around 12,000 clones, 31% recorded once. All patients were treatment-naive before thyroid surgery. Broader study findings: Reported TCR beta diversity, measured in blood and tumor, was significantly higher for malignant thyroid tumors than for benign nodules.

The CDR3 spans 16 residues. Trimming stripped 3 bases from V and 1 base from J, with 10 bases between. The chain joins TRBV12-3 or TRBV12-4 to TRBJ2-6; a possible D gene is TRBD2 (6 bases). Input material: tumor tissue. The sequence derives from a male donor with papillary thyroid cancer or a benign thyroid nodule (not recorded which). Some clones in this sample may be carry-over from other donors' samples. The CDR3 is CASSFSGGSGANVLTF. The CDR3, as DNA: TGTGCCAGCAGTTTTTCCGGGGGATCTGGGGCCAACGTCCTGACTTTC.